A single sample gave rise to the 28 T cell receptor beta chains below, sequenced in a study of T cells in Graves' hyperthyroidism and ophthalmopathy. RNA transcripts were the template for amplifying TCR beta CDR3 regions. The study used the HTBI primer set for a first-round RT-PCR of the TCR CDR3. TCRdb re-derived calls from the multiplex PCR reads in MiXCR, one entry per CDR3 protein. The sample records 620,000 or so distinct CDR3 sequences, approximately 15% being singletons. The sequencing input was blood. These receptors were obtained from a woman between 45 and 60 years old with Graves' ophthalmopathy.

This clonotype was counted ten times or more. The rearrangement joins TRBV7-2 to TRBJ2-7; D is perhaps TRBD1 (6 bases). V shed 1 base and J shed 7 bases, with 17 bases lying between them. CDR3 size: 15 residues. Germline V gives CDR1 SGHTA, CDR2 FQGNSA. For the CDR3, the DNA is TGTGCCAGCAGCTTAGACCGGGGACACGGAAGGGAGCAGTACTTC. Its protein is CASSLDRGHGREQYF.

This clonotype was counted at least ten times. This chain connects TRBV20-1 to TRBJ2-1; D tentatively reads TRBD1 or TRBD2 (5 bases each). V lost 4 bases and J lost 6, with 13 bases in between. CDR3 length: 13 amino acids. Looked up from germline, CDR1 is DFQATT and CDR2 is SNEGSKA (reference sequence). The CDR3 protein is CSATNQGVNEQFF. CDR3 DNA: TGCAGTGCTACAAATCAGGGAGTCAATGAGCAGTTCTTC.

This clonotype was found many times. The CDR3 bases are TGTGCCAGCAGGGAGCCGGGACCGAGTAATTCACCCCTCCACTTT. Translating gives CASREPGPSNSPLHF. The chain has TRBV28 and TRBJ1-6; TRBD1 is a possible D gene (5 bases). Germline assignment: CDR1 MDHEN and CDR2 SYDVKM. Trimming left V 6 bases short and J 6 bases short, with 15 bases between. The length of the CDR3 is 15 residues.

This clonotype has a count of ten or more. This chain connects TRBV24-1 to TRBJ2-3; TRBD2 aligns across 14 bases. Germline assignment: CDR1 KGHDR and CDR2 SFDVKD. The CDR3 contains 19 residues. The V and J ends lost 6 bases and 1 base, in that order; junction bases with no gene match: 11. The CDR3 reads CATSSGGLAGGGGTDTQYF. As DNA, the CDR3 is TGTGCCACCAGTTCCGGTGGACTAGCGGGAGGAGGGGGCACAGATACGCAGTATTTT.

This clonotype has more than one count but fewer than ten. This chain links TRBV7-8 with TRBJ2-1; D ambiguous. The CDR3 totals 13 residues. V dropped 1 base and J dropped 10 bases, with 11 bases sitting between them. CDR1 and CDR2 from the germline V gene are SGHVS and FQNEAQ. CDR3 DNA: TGTGCCAGCAGCTTAGTTGATGGTTCAGAGCAGTTCTTC. Protein product: CASSLVDGSEQFF.

This chain joins TRBV28 and TRBJ2-1; 8 bases agree with TRBD1. V shed 8 bases and J 3 bases; nucleotides not matched to a gene: 9. Germline V CDR1 and CDR2: MDHEN, SYDVKM. The CDR3 has 15 residues. Here the CDR3 reads CASAPGTGVYNEQFF. The CDR3 DNA follows: TGTGCCAGCGCCCCTGGGACAGGAGTCTACAATGAGCAGTTCTTC.

About this clonotype itself: Just one base apart from a much larger clone, this may be a read error. The genes are TRBV24-1 and TRBJ2-6, with D unresolved. The CDR3 spans 13 residues. Per the germline V gene, CDR1 is KGHDR and CDR2 is SFDVKD. V was shortened by 7 bases and J by 0 bases, with 3 bases between the two germline ends. CDR3 region: CATSHSGANVLTF. As DNA, the CDR3 is TGTGCCACCAGCCACTCTGGGGCCAACGTCCTGACTTTC.

This clonotype was recorded at least ten times. The V gene is TRBV20-1, the J gene TRBJ1-2; D is perhaps TRBD1 (5 bases). The CDR3 is made up of 12 amino acids. Between the trimmed V and J ends, which lost 6 bases and 6 bases, there was a span of 14 bases. Germline V gene sequence: CDR1 DFQATT, CDR2 SNEGSKA (reference sequence). This chain's CDR3 is CSAATAYDGYTF. The CDR3 bases are TGCAGTGCCGCGACAGCGTATGATGGCTACACCTTC.

This clonotype was seen many times. This chain uses TRBV2 with TRBJ2-2, with TRBD2 matching over 8 bases. Germline assignment: CDR1 SNHLY and CDR2 FYNNEI. This CDR3 has 16 residues. The trim removed 6 bases at V and 2 bases at J, leaving 8 bases unmatched. DNA of the CDR3: TGTGCCAGCAGCCCTACCGGGACTAGAAACACCGGGGAGCTGTTTTTT. It specifies CASSPTGTRNTGELFF.

The chain couples TRBV9 to TRBJ2-3; possible D gene TRBD1, 6 bases. From germline, CDR1 is SGDLS and CDR2 YYNGEE. The germline V and J ends were trimmed by 3 bases and 4 bases, with 18 bases remaining between them. The CDR3 loop spans 16 amino acids. The CDR3 spells CASSASKGVSPDTQYF. The CDR3 DNA follows: TGTGCCAGCAGCGCGAGCAAGGGGGTGAGCCCAGATACGCAGTATTTT.

In this sample, this clonotype turned up a few times. The V call is TRBV7-2, the J call TRBJ2-2; a possible D gene is TRBD1 (7 bases). Per germline, CDR1 SGHTA and CDR2 FQGNSA. V lost 5 bases and J lost 6, with 19 bases in between. This CDR3 has 16 residues. As DNA, the CDR3 is TGTGCCAGCAGCCCGGGGCGGAGGGGGCGAGCCGGGGAGCTGTTTTTT. This sequence encodes CASSPGRRGRAGELFF.

This clonotype was detected many times. The J gene is TRBJ2-1, the V gene TRBV11-2; D call uncertain. The CDR3 is 13 residues long. Germline assignment: CDR1 SGHAT and CDR2 FQNNGV. The V and J ends lost 1 base and 7 bases respectively, with 8 bases between them. CDR3 loop: CASSLAPPNEQFF. In DNA, the CDR3 is TGTGCCAGCAGCTTAGCCCCCCCGAATGAGCAGTTCTTC.

The genes are TRBV27 and TRBJ2-7; maybe TRBD1 (6 bases). The length of the CDR3 is 14 residues. The V gene's germline CDR1 is MNHEY and CDR2 SMNVEV (reference sequence). Trimming took off 6 bases at V and 5 bases at J, with 17 bases between the two ends. The CDR3 DNA reads as TGTGCCAGCAGGAGCCCAGGGGTTCGGCACGAGCAGTACTTC. Translated, it gives CASRSPGVRHEQYF.

This chain connects TRBV2 to TRBJ1-5, with D possibly being TRBD1 (6 bases). The germline gives CDR1 SNHLY, CDR2 FYNNEI. This CDR3 is built from 17 residues. Deletions cut 6 bases from V and 0 bases from J, with 18 bases between. The CDR3 here is CASRAHGEGDSNQPQHF. The DNA for the CDR3 is TGTGCCAGCAGAGCCCACGGGGAGGGGGATAGCAATCAGCCCCAGCATTTT.

This clonotype was observed at least ten times. The rearrangement uses TRBV6-2 or TRBV6-3 and TRBJ2-7, with TRBD1 matching 8 bases. Trimming took 5 bases from V and 6 from J; bases not matched to a gene: 6. The CDR3 has 13 residues. Germline V gene data show CDR1 as MNHEY and CDR2 as SVGEGT. This CDR3 reads CASSTRTGTEQYF. CDR3 nucleotides: TGTGCCAGCAGTACCAGGACAGGGACCGAGCAGTACTTC.

This clonotype appeared many times. The chain recombines TRBV29-1 with TRBJ2-1, with 8 bases identical to TRBD2. CDR1 and CDR2 from the germline V gene are SQVTM and ANQGSEA. Losses at the gene ends were 4 bases for V and 3 bases for J; bases not matched to a gene: 2. CDR3 length: 13 residues. CDR3 sequence: CSVGAGVYNEQFF. CDR3 DNA: TGCAGCGTTGGAGCGGGAGTCTACAATGAGCAGTTCTTC.

This clonotype was counted between two and nine times. J is TRBJ2-3 and V is TRBV29-1; 7 positions agree with TRBD1. The CDR3 has 15 amino acids. V shed 5 bases, J shed 0 bases, and the junction held 8 bases outside the gene matches. Germline V gene lookup returns CDR1 SQVTM and CDR2 ANQGSEA. CDR3 sequence reads: CSVRNRDSSTDTQYF. In DNA, the CDR3 is TGCAGCGTTAGAAACCGGGACAGTAGCACAGATACGCAGTATTTT.

This clonotype has only a few counts. J is TRBJ2-3 and V is TRBV7-2; TRBD2 matches at 7 bases. J gave up 3 bases and V 5 bases, and 8 bases lay outside the gene matches. The CDR3 has 15 amino acids. CDR1 and CDR2 from the germline V gene are SGHTA and FQGNSA. The CDR3 region has the DNA TGTGCCAGCAGCCCTAAGCTGGGAGGGACAGATACGCAGTATTTT. Its translation: CASSPKLGGTDTQYF.

The rearrangement links TRBV25-1 to TRBJ2-1; 13 bases are shared with TRBD2. After removal of 3 bases from V and 6 bases from J, the junction contained 5 bases not matched to a gene. The CDR3 length is 16 residues. Germline CDR1 and CDR2: MGHDK and SYGVNS. Here the CDR3 reads CASSDQLAGGFNEQFF. The CDR3 nucleotides read TGTGCCAGCAGTGATCAACTAGCGGGAGGGTTCAATGAGCAGTTCTTC.

The chain employs TRBV6-2 or TRBV6-3 and TRBJ1-3; tentatively, D is TRBD1 (6 bases). CDR1 is MNHEY, CDR2 SVGEGT, per germline. Trimming pared 2 bases from V and 2 bases from J, leaving 13 bases between. This CDR3 has 16 residues. The CDR3 DNA sequence: TGTGCCAGCAGTTACGACAGGCCCGGACCTGGAAACACCATATATTTT. This encodes CASSYDRPGPGNTIYF.

This clonotype was counted ten times or more. The chain links TRBV28 to TRBJ2-3, with TRBD2 matching over 9 bases. Germline assignment: CDR1 MDHEN and CDR2 SYDVKM. The CDR3 is 15 amino acids. The ends lost 6 bases at V and 3 bases at J; junction bases unmatched: 7. CDR3 loop: CASRMYSGSTDTQYF. The DNA for the CDR3 is TGTGCCAGCAGAATGTATAGCGGGAGTACAGATACGCAGTATTTT.

The chain is built from TRBV30 and TRBJ2-3, with D possibly matching TRBD1 (7 bases). Trimming took off 3 bases at V and 2 bases at J, with 15 bases between the two ends. The CDR3 covers 15 residues. Germline CDR1 GTSNPN, CDR2 SVGIG (reference sequence). The DNA for the CDR3 is TGTGCCTGGAGCGGGCAGGGGGGATACACAGATACGCAGTATTTT. Translating it yields CAWSGQGGYTDTQYF.

This chain connects TRBV20-1 to TRBJ1-3; D call uncertain. There are 20 residues in the CDR3. The V and J ends lost 1 base and 2 bases respectively, with 27 bases between them. Germline V gives CDR1 DFQATT, CDR2 SNEGSKA (reference sequence). CDR3 protein: CSARVIRVGREGYTGNTIYF. The CDR3 coding sequence is TGCAGTGCTAGAGTAATTAGAGTTGGGAGGGAAGGGTATACTGGAAACACCATATATTTT.

The chain has TRBV20-1 and TRBJ1-1; D is unclear. Per germline, CDR1 DFQATT and CDR2 SNEGSKA (reference sequence). Between the trimmed V and J ends, which lost 2 bases and 8 bases, there was a span of 21 bases. This CDR3 is 15 amino acids long. CDR3 residues: CSARRLGPGSSEAFF. CDR3 nucleotide sequence: TGCAGTGCTAGACGCCTTGGACCCGGATCTTCGGAAGCTTTCTTT.

This clonotype was detected ten times or more. This chain joins TRBV3-1 and TRBJ2-7, with D maybe TRBD1 (5 bases). CDR1 is LGHDT and CDR2 is YNNKEL in the germline V gene (reference sequence). The CDR3 is 13 amino acids. V shed 4 bases and J shed 3 bases, with 10 bases lying between them. CDR3 in amino acids: CASSPQDRYEQYF. Written as DNA, the CDR3 is TGTGCCAGCAGCCCACAGGACCGCTACGAGCAGTACTTC.

Ten or more counts support this clonotype. The chain recombines TRBV28 with TRBJ2-5; 8 nucleotides agree with TRBD2. The germline V gene encodes CDR1 MDHEN and CDR2 SYDVKM. CDR3 length: 16 residues. V dropped 7 bases and J dropped 3; count of bases not matched to a gene: 13. The CDR3 protein is CASTLRSGRSKETQYF. The CDR3, as DNA: TGTGCCAGCACACTAAGAAGCGGGAGAAGCAAAGAGACCCAGTACTTC.

This clonotype was counted many times. V gene TRBV7-2 combines with J gene TRBJ2-5, with 8 bases matching TRBD2. CDR3 size: 16 residues. V shed 1 base and J 4 bases; nucleotides not matched to a gene: 8. Germline lookup yields CDR1 SGHTA and CDR2 FQGNSA. CDR3 bases: TGTGCCAGCAGCTTAGTCGGGGGGGCGAGAGGAGAGACCCAGTACTTC. Translating it yields CASSLVGGARGETQYF.

This rearrangement joins TRBV7-9 to TRBJ2-1; D perhaps matches TRBD2 (5 bases). Trimming removed 1 base at V and 2 bases at J, with 12 bases between. The CDR3 has 16 amino acids. Germline V gene lookup returns CDR1 SEHNR and CDR2 FQNEAQ (reference sequence). The CDR3 sequence is CASSLERLVPYNEQFF. In DNA, the CDR3 is TGTGCCAGCAGCTTAGAGCGGCTAGTACCCTACAATGAGCAGTTCTTC. Looking up the rest from reference TRBV7-9 and TRBJ2-1 gives the full variable domain: DTGVSQNPRHKITKRGQNVTFRCDPISEHNRLYWYRQTLGQGPEFLTYFQNEAQLEKSRLLSDRFSAERPKGSFSTLEIQRTEQGDSAMYLCASSLERLVPYNEQFFGPGTRLTVL.